This T cell receptor beta chain was sequenced in a study of shared clonotypes between healthy human individuals. Study background: Three plates each covered CD4 naive and memory; CD8 naive two, CD8 memory one. General observations from the study: Researchers sampled blood only, noting tissue repertoires likely differ. Among donors, sharing of clonotypes was expected to be affected by sequencing depth. Naive subsets tended to show greater estimated richness than memory subsets.

Germline V gene data show CDR1 as ENHRY and CDR2 as SYGVKD. The CDR3 runs 15 residues. V lost 6 bases, J lost 0 bases, and 11 bases lay in between. A word on this clone: Its antigen is unidentified.

Libraries were prepared by immunoSEQ multiplex PCR; TCRdb keeps only in-frame clonotypes and omits some of them. The sample lists 980,000 or so clones; 60% to 85% were seen once. The sample consisted of memory CD4+ T cells sorted from blood. Documented subset: CD45RA-negative fraction. The chain recombines TRBV10-3 with TRBJ1-4; tentative D call: TRBD1 (5 bases). The receptor was isolated from a man between 18 and 29 years old in good health. Written as DNA, the CDR3 is TGTGCCATCAGCGGGGGTCCCACAACTAATGAAAAACTGTTTTTT. Protein product: CAISGGPTTNEKLFF.